The TCR beta chain under discussion was sequenced for a study of blood T cell repertoires in COVID-19. Turning to the study itself: Sites across the United States, Italy and Spain contributed samples from acute and convalescent COVID-19. The cDNA or gDNA used as material had been derived from T cells, B-cell-depleted T cells, or PBMCs.

Seattle participants joined during active infection and were tracked over time. Per the original methods: Reference gene primer amplification in the assay estimated nucleated cell counts. The table came from immunoSEQ multiplex PCR; TCRdb's copy has only in-frame clones and leaves some out. V and J calls and clone size come straight from that table; D and trimming were deduced from the DNA. There are a few hundred thousand clones in the sample; 85% to 90% occur only once, and around 2.3% lies in the top ten. This CDR3 spans 14 amino acids. Trimming pared 3 bases from V and 5 bases from J, leaving 12 bases between. The germline gives CDR1 MRHNA, CDR2 SNTAGT.

This chain connects TRBV6-4 to TRBJ2-3; D ambiguous. The sample was peripheral blood. This TCR was sampled from a woman aged 55-69 years with COVID-19, enrolled during active disease. This chain's CDR3 is CASSEGRVVDTQYF. The CDR3 DNA is TGTGCCAGCAGTGAGGGTCGGGTAGTAGATACGCAGTATTTT.